Below are 2 T cell receptor beta chains sequenced from a single sample in a study of response to subunit inactivated influenza vaccine (dated by TCRdb to about 2018). Library prep was done by RT-PCR. Sequencing was carried out with an Illumina HiSeq 2500. TCRdb redid the processing of the public reads, applying fastp at Q25 and MiXCR, and retained in-frame beta chains. Under each unique CDR3 protein, matching rows form one entry showing the most common genes and DNA. The sample yields about 530,000 distinct CDR3 sequences; approximately 12% were counted once. The ten top clones hold 10% to 13% of the sample. The specimen comprised PBMCs from blood, sampled on the day of vaccination. These receptors were taken from a man between 50 and 59 years old who received an inactivated influenza vaccine. Donor details come from another sample of the same person, matched by shared clones.

This clonotype occurred a few times. The gene calls are TRBV7-2 and TRBJ2-3, with TRBD2 identical over 10 bases. This CDR3 contains 17 residues. V lost 0 bases to trimming and J lost 4 bases; unmatched junction nucleotides: 7. CDR1 and CDR2 from the germline V gene are SGHTA and FQGNSA. The CDR3 spells CASSLAPRLAGADTQYF. The CDR3 DNA reads as TGTGCCAGCAGCTTAGCGCCCAGGCTAGCGGGAGCAGATACGCAGTATTTT. Full variable domain (missing parts from reference TRBV7-2 and TRBJ2-3): GAGVSQSPSNKVTEKGKDVELRCDPISGHTALYWYRQSLGQGLEFLIYFQGNSAPDKSGLPSDRFSAERTGGSVSTLTIQRTQQEDSAVYLCASSLAPRLAGADTQYFGPGTRLTVL.

J is TRBJ2-7 and V is TRBV9, with 9 nucleotides matching TRBD2. V shed 2 bases, J shed 7 bases, and the junction held 7 bases outside the gene matches. The germline CDR1 and CDR2 sequences are SGDLS and YYNGEE. CDR3 length: 14 residues. CDR3 in amino acids: CASSVTSGREEQYF. The CDR3 DNA sequence: TGTGCCAGCAGCGTGACTAGCGGACGCGAGGAGCAGTACTTC.